These T cell receptor beta chains were read from a single sample in a study of control samples from healthy donors and cancer patients. Clones were sequenced by immunoSEQ multiplex PCR, and TCRdb holds only the in-frame ones, with some missing. This sample has around 180,000 clones, with roughly 94% found just once. The specimen was blood. All receptors derive from a woman in her late teens or twenties in good health. The CDR3 runs from the conserved cysteine through the conserved F or W. A D gene is named only where the DNA matches it firmly. The size of a clone is reported for some rows only, either as once, few or many, or as a class for expanded clones.

j_call	clone_size	v_call	d_call	cdr3_nt	cdr3_aa
TRBJ1-1	NA	TRBV9	NA	TGTGCCAGCAGCGTAGACTTGAACACTGAAGCTTTCTTT	CASSVDLNTEAFF
TRBJ2-6	once	TRBV4-2	NA	TGTGCCAGCAGCCAAGCGGAGGGCAGGGGGGACTCTGGGGCCAACGTCCTGACTTTC	CASSQAEGRGDSGANVLTF
TRBJ1-5	once	TRBV28	TRBD1	TGTGCCAGCAGTATCAGGGGGGGAGGCAATCAGCCCCAGCATTTT	CASSIRGGGNQPQHF
TRBJ1-1	NA	TRBV7-2	TRBD1	TGTGCCAGCAGCTCCGGGACAGCGAACACTGAAGCTTTCTTT	CASSSGTANTEAFF
TRBJ2-3	NA	TRBV27	NA	TGTGCCAGCAGTACGACAGGAGATACGCAGTATTTT	CASSTTGDTQYF
TRBJ2-7	once	TRBV5-1	NA	TGCGCCAGCAGGCCCACGGGGGGCCGGTCCTACGAGCAGTACTTC	CASRPTGGRSYEQYF
TRBJ1-5	NA	TRBV15	NA	TGTGCCACCGCATCTTCGTTGAGGTTTCAAAATCAGCCCCAGCATTTT	CATASSLRFQNQPQHF
TRBJ1-2	NA	TRBV7-2	TRBD1	TGTGCCAGCAGCTTGGACAGGGGCCATGGCTACACCTTC	CASSLDRGHGYTF
TRBJ1-1	NA	TRBV5-1	NA	TGCGCCAGCAGCTTGCCGGGACGTCCAAGCTTGAACACTGAAGCTTTCTTT	CASSLPGRPSLNTEAFF
TRBJ2-7	NA	TRBV7-2	NA	TGTGCCAGCAGCTTAGCCGGACAGTATGAGCAGTACTTC	CASSLAGQYEQYF
TRBJ1-4	few	TRBV2	TRBD1	TGTGCCAGCAGTCAAGACAGGGCATGGGGTGAAAAACTGTTTTTT	CASSQDRAWGEKLFF
TRBJ1-3	NA	TRBV6-6	NA	TGTGCCAGCACCCGGGACGTCTCTGGAAACACCATATATTTT	CASTRDVSGNTIYF